The table lists the clone carrying this TCR beta chain with a few counts. Its antigen remains unidentified. Mismatch with germline at one junction end may stem from a read error. TCRdb called the reads again in MiXCR, with one record for every CDR3 protein. This sample carries tens of thousands of distinct CDR3 sequences, 20% of them seen once, and the ten largest clones take around 70%. This sample was taken from a study of T cell repertoires in cytomegalovirus infection. This CDR3 is built from 14 residues. Specimen: CD8+ T cells from cultured PBMCs, collected from culture after CMV antigen stimulation. The TCR was taken from a human donor in good health (CMV status not recorded). Some clones in this sample may be carry-over from other donors' samples. The chain uses TRBV12-3 or TRBV12-4 and TRBJ1-1; unclear D gene. The CDR3 nucleotides read TGTGCCAGCAGACGCCCCGGGCCGAACGCTGAAGCTTTCTTT. Translated: CASRRPGPNAEAFF.